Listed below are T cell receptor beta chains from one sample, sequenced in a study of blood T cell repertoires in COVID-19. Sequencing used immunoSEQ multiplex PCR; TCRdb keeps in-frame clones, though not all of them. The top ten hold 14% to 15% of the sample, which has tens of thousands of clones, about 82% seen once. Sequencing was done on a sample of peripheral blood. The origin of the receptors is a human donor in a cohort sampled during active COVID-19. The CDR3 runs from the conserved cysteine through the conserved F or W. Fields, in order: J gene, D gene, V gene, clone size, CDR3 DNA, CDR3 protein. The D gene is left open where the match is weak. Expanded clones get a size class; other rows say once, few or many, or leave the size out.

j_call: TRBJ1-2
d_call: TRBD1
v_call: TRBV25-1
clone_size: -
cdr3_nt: TGTGCCAGCACCGGACAGGGCCGTAACTATGGCTACACCTTC
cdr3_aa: CASTGQGRNYGYTF

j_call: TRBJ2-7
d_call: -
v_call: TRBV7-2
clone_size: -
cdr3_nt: TGTGCCAGCAGCTTAGACAGGGTGGCTGGAGAGCAGTACTTC
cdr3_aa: CASSLDRVAGEQYF

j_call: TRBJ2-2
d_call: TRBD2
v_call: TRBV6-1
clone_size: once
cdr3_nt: TGTGCCAGCAGTGAATTTTTAGTCGGGACTAGCGGGGGGAACACCGGGGAGCTGTTTTTT
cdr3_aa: CASSEFLVGTSGGNTGELFF

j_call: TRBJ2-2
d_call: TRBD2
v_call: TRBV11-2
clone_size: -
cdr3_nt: TGTGCCAGCAGCTTACTAGCGGGGGCGAGCACCGGGGAGCTGTTTTTT
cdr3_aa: CASSLLAGASTGELFF

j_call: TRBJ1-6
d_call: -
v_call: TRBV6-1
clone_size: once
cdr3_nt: TGTGCCAGCAGTGAAGAGGGGGTAGGACCCCTCCACTTT
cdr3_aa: CASSEEGVGPLHF

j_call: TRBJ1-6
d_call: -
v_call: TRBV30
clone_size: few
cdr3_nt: TGTGCCTGGAGTTCCAATTTTGATTCACCCCTCCACTTT
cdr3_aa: CAWSSNFDSPLHF

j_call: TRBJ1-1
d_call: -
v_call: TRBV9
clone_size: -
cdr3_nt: TGTGCCAGCAGCTCGTCGGGGTTTCCAGCTTTCTTT
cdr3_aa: CASSSSGFPAFF

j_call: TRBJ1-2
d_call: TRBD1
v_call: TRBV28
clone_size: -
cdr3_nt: TGTGCCAGCAGACCGACAGGGTACAATGGCTACACCTTC
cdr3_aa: CASRPTGYNGYTF

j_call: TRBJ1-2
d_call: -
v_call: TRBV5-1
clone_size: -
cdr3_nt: TGCGCCAGCAGCTTGGATCTAGATCGCCTGGTGGTCTACACCTTC
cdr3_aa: CASSLDLDRLVVYTF

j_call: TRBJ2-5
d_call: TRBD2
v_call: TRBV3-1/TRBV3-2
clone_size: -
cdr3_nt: TGTGCCAGCAGCCAAGATTCACTAGCGGAAGAGACCCAGTACTTC
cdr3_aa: CASSQDSLAEETQYF

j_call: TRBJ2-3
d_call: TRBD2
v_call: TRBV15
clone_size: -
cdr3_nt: TGTGCCACCAGCAAACGACTAGCGGGAGACACAGATACGCAGTATTTT
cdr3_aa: CATSKRLAGDTDTQYF

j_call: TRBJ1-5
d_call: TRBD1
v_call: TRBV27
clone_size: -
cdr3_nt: TGTGCCAGCAGTTCTCTAGGGACAGGGGACCAGCCCCAGCATTTT
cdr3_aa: CASSSLGTGDQPQHF

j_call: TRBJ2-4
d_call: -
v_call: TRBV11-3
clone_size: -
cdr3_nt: TGTGCCAGCAGCTTAGGGCGTGGGGCAGGGCTGATTCAGTACTTC
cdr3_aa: CASSLGRGAGLIQYF